The rows below give T cell receptor beta chains drawn from one sample of a study of cytomegalovirus exposure and HLA in healthy donors. Clones were read by immunoSEQ multiplex PCR, and TCRdb kept only the in-frame ones, dropping some. The sample holds approximately 140,000 clones, approximately 73% seen once. The sample was PBMCs. These receptors were collected from a human donor in good health. Both conserved end residues are part of each CDR3. The D gene is left open where the match is weak. Part of the rows lack a size; the others show once, few, many or a class for expanded clones.

cdr3_nt: TGCGCCAGCAGCTTCCATTACAAAGAGAACACTGAAGCTTTCTTT
cdr3_aa: CASSFHYKENTEAFF
d_call: NA
v_call: TRBV5-1
clone_size: NA
j_call: TRBJ1-1

cdr3_nt: TGTGCCAGCAGCTCCTCTGACAGGGGGATCAGAGAGACCCAGTACTTC
cdr3_aa: CASSSSDRGIRETQYF
d_call: TRBD1
v_call: TRBV13
clone_size: NA
j_call: TRBJ2-5

cdr3_nt: TGTGCCAGCAGTGCCGGACAGGGAGGAAACACCATATATTTT
cdr3_aa: CASSAGQGGNTIYF
d_call: TRBD1
v_call: TRBV2
clone_size: few
j_call: TRBJ1-3

cdr3_nt: TGCGCCAGCAGCTTGGTAGCCAACACTGAAGCTTTCTTT
cdr3_aa: CASSLVANTEAFF
d_call: NA
v_call: TRBV5-1
clone_size: NA
j_call: TRBJ1-1

cdr3_nt: TGTGCCAGCAGTTTCTTGACGTTGGGACAGGGGGCAAGAGGGGAAAAACTGTTTTTT
cdr3_aa: CASSFLTLGQGARGEKLFF
d_call: TRBD1
v_call: TRBV28
clone_size: NA
j_call: TRBJ1-4

cdr3_nt: TGTGCCTGCGTGACAGGGAAAACCGAAGCTTTCTTT
cdr3_aa: CACVTGKTEAFF
d_call: TRBD1
v_call: TRBV30
clone_size: NA
j_call: TRBJ1-1

cdr3_nt: TGTGCCAGCAATAGACTAGCGGGGTATGAGCAGTTCTTC
cdr3_aa: CASNRLAGYEQFF
d_call: TRBD2
v_call: TRBV6-6
clone_size: NA
j_call: TRBJ2-1

cdr3_nt: TGTGCCAGCAGCTTTCAGCGGGGGAACACCGGGGAGCTGTTTTTT
cdr3_aa: CASSFQRGNTGELFF
d_call: TRBD2
v_call: TRBV14
clone_size: few
j_call: TRBJ2-2

cdr3_nt: TGTGCCAGCAGCGTAGCGTACAATGAGCAGTTCTTC
cdr3_aa: CASSVAYNEQFF
d_call: NA
v_call: TRBV9
clone_size: once
j_call: TRBJ2-1

cdr3_nt: TGTGCCAGCAGCCAAGGTACCCTAGCGGGAGAACGGTGGAATGAGCAGTTCTTC
cdr3_aa: CASSQGTLAGERWNEQFF
d_call: TRBD2
v_call: TRBV4-2
clone_size: NA
j_call: TRBJ2-1

cdr3_nt: TGTGCCAGCAGCTTAGGTCCGGGGGATCAGCCCCAGCATTTT
cdr3_aa: CASSLGPGDQPQHF
d_call: NA
v_call: TRBV11-3
clone_size: NA
j_call: TRBJ1-5